This entry concerns a single TCR beta chain. TCRdb keeps only in-frame clones here, not all; method: immunoSEQ multiplex PCR. The repertoire has more than 200,000 clones, about four fifths of them found once; the top ten carry approximately 1.8%. Individuals drawn from about two dozen US areas were about 18 to 95 years old. The study assigned cohorts using participant-reported clinical history. Germline CDR1 reads SGHVS; CDR2 reads FQNEAQ. Losses at the gene ends were 5 bases for V and 6 bases for J; bases not matched to a gene: 17. The CDR3 length is 18 residues. This sample was included in a study of blood T cell repertoires in COVID-19.

The sequenced material came from PBMCs or T cells enriched from blood (not recorded which). The chain is built from TRBV7-8 and TRBJ2-3, with TRBD2 matching 10 bases. This clonotype was sampled from a man in his sixties who had recovered from COVID-19. In DNA, the CDR3 is TGTGCCAGCAGCCGACACTTCGGACTAGCGGTGGCAGGGGATACGCAGTATTTT. This sequence encodes CASSRHFGLAVAGDTQYF. Based on the CDR3 plus reference TRBV7-8 and TRBJ2-3, the full variable domain is GAGVSQSPRYKVAKRGQDVALRCDPISGHVSLFWYQQALGQGPEFLTYFQNEAQLDKSGLPSDRFFAERPEGSVSTLKIQRTQQEDSAVYLCASSRHFGLAVAGDTQYFGPGTRLTVL.